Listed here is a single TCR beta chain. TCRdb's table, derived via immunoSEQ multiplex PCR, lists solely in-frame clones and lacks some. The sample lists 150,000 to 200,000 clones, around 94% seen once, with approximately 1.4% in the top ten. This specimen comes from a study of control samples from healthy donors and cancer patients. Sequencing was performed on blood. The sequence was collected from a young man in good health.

In DNA, the CDR3 is TGTGCCAGCAGCGTAATGATTTCCAGGGGAGCAGATACGCAGTATTTT. It encodes CASSVMISRGADTQYF. This chain uses TRBV9 with TRBJ2-3; possibly TRBD1 for D (6 bases). Trimming left V 1 base short and J 4 bases short, with 16 bases between. The CDR3 is 16 residues long. CDR1 is SGDLS, CDR2 YYNGEE, per germline.